This passage covers 11 T cell receptor beta chains from one sample sequenced in a study of T cell repertoires in cytomegalovirus infection (dated by TCRdb to about 2019). Sequencer: Illumina HiSeq 1500. TCRdb reprocessed the public reads (quality trimming at Q25 with fastp, clone calling with MiXCR) and kept in-frame beta chains. All rows with the same CDR3 protein become a single entry with the most common DNA and genes. The sample table holds hundreds of thousands of distinct CDR3 sequences, of which 9% to 9.5% were seen once. The ten largest clones add up to approximately 4.5% of the sample. Input material: PBMCs. These receptors originate from a human donor in good health (CMV status not recorded). Some clones in this sample may be carry-over from other donors' samples.

This clonotype was counted a few times. J is TRBJ2-1 and V is TRBV29-1; 8 bases match TRBD2. The CDR3 consists of 14 residues. Losses at the gene ends were 3 bases for V and 2 bases for J; bases not matched to a gene: 3. Germline V gene data show CDR1 as SQVTM and CDR2 as ANQGSEA. The DNA for the CDR3 is TGCAGCGTTGATGATAGCGGGACCTACAATGAGCAGTTCTTC. This sequence encodes CSVDDSGTYNEQFF.

This clonotype was found many times. The J gene is TRBJ1-6, the V gene TRBV28; D perhaps matches TRBD1 (5 bases). Looked up from germline, CDR1 is MDHEN and CDR2 is SYDVKM. V was pared by 2 bases and J by 7 bases, with 12 bases between. CDR3 length equals 15 residues. The CDR3 nucleotides are TGTGCCAGCAGTTTACCCCTGGCAGGGAATTCACCCCTCCACTTT. This codes for CASSLPLAGNSPLHF.

This clonotype was observed many times. This chain connects TRBV7-2 to TRBJ2-7; TRBD2 aligns across 11 bases. After removal of 7 bases from V and 0 bases from J, the junction contained 2 bases not matched to a gene. Per the germline V gene, CDR1 is SGHTA and CDR2 is FQGNSA. The CDR3 extends over 14 amino acids. CDR3 bases: TGTGCCAGCAAGCTAGCGGGGGGCTCCTACGAGCAGTACTTC. It yields the protein CASKLAGGSYEQYF.

This CDR3 is CSARVQGSAQETQYF. For the CDR3, the DNA is TGCAGTGCTAGAGTTCAGGGCAGCGCGCAAGAGACCCAGTACTTC. The chain carries TRBV20-1 and TRBJ2-5; a possible D gene is TRBD1 (5 bases). Germline V gives CDR1 DFQATT, CDR2 SNEGSKA (reference sequence). The V gene lost 1 base and the J gene lost 2 bases, with 14 bases spanning the gap. There are 15 residues in the CDR3.

A note on this clonotype: A read error may produce the germline difference seen at one junction end. This chain connects TRBV7-2 to TRBJ1-2; 7 positions match TRBD1. CDR3 length equals 13 residues. CDR1 is SGHTA, CDR2 FQGNSA, per germline. The CDR3 DNA reads as TGTGCCAGCAGCAAGCGGAGGGGACAGATGTTCGCCTTC. It translates to CASSKRRGQMFAF.

In this sample, this clonotype turned up many times. The chain is built from TRBV12-3 or TRBV12-4 and TRBJ2-3; D is perhaps TRBD2 (5 bases). The CDR3 extends over 14 amino acids. The V gene lost 6 bases and the J gene lost 0 bases, with 10 bases spanning the gap. DNA for the CDR3: TGTGCCAGCAGCGGACTGCTCAGCACAGATACGCAGTATTTT. It specifies CASSGLLSTDTQYF.

The chain couples TRBV28 to TRBJ1-2; unclear D gene. This CDR3 spans 14 amino acids. The V gene's germline CDR1 is MDHEN and CDR2 SYDVKM. Trimming shortened V by 3 bases and J by 6 bases, and 14 bases separated the two germline ends. The CDR3 DNA reads as TGTGCCAGCAGTTTGTGGCAGAACGGGGATGGCTACACCTTC. This translates into CASSLWQNGDGYTF.

A note on this clonotype: A clone one base away is much larger, so this may be a read error. This sequence joins TRBV7-3 and TRBJ2-3, with 8 bases matching TRBD2. This CDR3 has 17 amino acids. Losses at the gene ends were 5 bases for V and 5 bases for J; bases not matched to a gene: 15. The germline CDR1 and CDR2 sequences are SGHTA and FQGTGA. CDR3 loop: CASSPQGPSGLEDTQYF. CDR3 DNA sequence: TGTGCCAGCAGCCCCCAGGGCCCTAGCGGGTTAGAAGATACGCAGTATTTT.

There are a few counts of this clonotype. DNA for the CDR3: TGTGCCAGCAGCTCCAGACAGGGGGGAGGCACTGAAGCTTTCTTT. It specifies CASSSRQGGGTEAFF. J is TRBJ1-1 and V is TRBV7-6, with 9 bases that match TRBD1. The CDR3 extends over 15 amino acids. V lost 4 bases to trimming and J lost 4 bases; unmatched junction nucleotides: 7. CDR1 and CDR2 from the germline V gene are SGHVS and FNYEAQ.

Ten or more counts support this clonotype. The chain is built from TRBV7-9 and TRBJ1-2, with TRBD1 matching over 9 bases. Losses at the gene ends were 5 bases for V and 8 bases for J; bases not matched to a gene: 9. This CDR3 is 14 amino acids long. Germline assignment: CDR1 SEHNR and CDR2 FQNEAQ (reference sequence). The CDR3 loop reads CASSIGQGLPGYTF. The CDR3 bases are TGTGCCAGCAGCATAGGACAGGGGCTTCCAGGCTACACCTTC.

This sequence joins TRBV5-1 and TRBJ2-7; D unclear. V lost 4 bases and J lost 4, with 9 bases in between. CDR1 is SGHRS and CDR2 is YFSETQ in the germline V gene. CDR3 size: 12 residues. The CDR3 loop reads CASSNTKYEQYF. DNA of the CDR3: TGCGCCAGCAGCAACACAAAGTACGAGCAGTACTTC.